Listed below are T cell receptor beta chains from one sample, sequenced in a study of blood T cell repertoires in COVID-19. Clones were sequenced by immunoSEQ multiplex PCR, and TCRdb holds only the in-frame ones, with some missing. The sample carries about 270,000 clones, 88% recorded once. The sequenced sample was PBMCs or T cells enriched from blood (not recorded which). The receptors come from a woman in her forties or fifties who had recovered from COVID-19. Both conserved end residues are part of each CDR3. Each record gives: clone size, V gene, J gene, D gene, CDR3 protein, CDR3 DNA. D genes are given only for firm matches. Where a row states a size, it is once, few, many or the class of an expanded clone; other rows omit it.

>.|TRBV19|TRBJ1-5|TRBD1
CARNLHRGKDQPQHF
TGTGCCAGGAACCTTCACAGGGGGAAAGACCAGCCCCAGCATTTT
>.|TRBV5-1|TRBJ1-3|.
CASSPNSGNTIYF
TGCGCCAGCAGCCCTAACTCTGGAAACACCATATATTTT
>.|TRBV20-1|TRBJ2-7|.
CSGGRTYEQYF
TGCAGTGGGGGCAGGACCTACGAGCAGTACTTC
>.|TRBV2|TRBJ2-3|.
CASSGDISTDTQYF
TGTGCCAGCAGTGGAGACATTAGCACAGATACGCAGTATTTT
>.|TRBV5-6|TRBJ2-1|TRBD2
CASSPLGLANEQFF
TGTGCCAGCAGCCCCCTGGGACTAGCCAATGAGCAGTTCTTC
>few|TRBV2|TRBJ1-2|.
CASSDPGGTLGGGYTF
TGTGCCAGCAGTGATCCCGGGGGGACACTAGGGGGTGGCTACACCTTC
>.|TRBV7-9|TRBJ1-2|.
CASSPPTGRTNYGYTF
TGTGCCAGCAGCCCCCCAACGGGGAGGACTAACTATGGCTACACCTTC
>.|TRBV6-5|TRBJ1-4|.
CASSTDSGNEKLFF
TGTGCCAGCAGCACTGACAGTGGCAATGAAAAACTGTTTTTT
>few|TRBV7-2|TRBJ2-1|TRBD2
CASSPQLAGSSYNEQFF
TGTGCCAGCAGCCCGCAACTAGCGGGAAGCTCCTACAATGAGCAGTTCTTC
>.|TRBV28|TRBJ1-1|TRBD1
CASSLPTGGRTEAFF
TGTGCCAGCAGTTTACCGACAGGGGGACGAACTGAAGCTTTCTTT
>.|TRBV7-3|TRBJ2-1|.
CASSSTSYNEQFF
TGTGCCAGCAGCTCGACAAGCTACAATGAGCAGTTCTTC
>.|TRBV28|TRBJ1-2|.
CASSSLDRRLYGYTF
TGTGCCAGCAGTTCGCTCGACAGGCGTCTCTATGGCTACACCTTC
>.|TRBV7-8|TRBJ2-5|TRBD1
CASSLPGTGKETQYF
TGTGCCAGCAGCTTACCCGGGACAGGGAAAGAGACCCAGTACTTC
>.|TRBV6-2/TRBV6-3|TRBJ1-1|TRBD1
CASSYAGQGMNTEAFF
TGTGCCAGCAGTTATGCGGGACAGGGGATGAACACTGAAGCTTTCTTT
>many|TRBV28|TRBJ2-2|.
CASRISGGNTGELFF
TGTGCCAGCAGGATCTCAGGAGGTAACACCGGGGAGCTGTTTTTT